This paragraph covers one TCR beta chain sequence. The data were taken from a study of technical replicates of blood from four donors. Assay: immunoSEQ multiplex PCR; the TCRdb copy retains only in-frame clones and omits some. The table shows approximately 17,000 clones, with around nine tenths occurring only once. This CDR3 comprises 15 residues. Germline V CDR1 and CDR2: LNHDA, SQIVND (reference sequence). V lost 7 bases to trimming and J lost 5 bases; unmatched junction nucleotides: 11. The chain combines TRBV19 with TRBJ1-1, with TRBD1 matching 9 bases. Sequencing input: PBMCs. The clonotype was recovered from a human donor in good health. CDR3 coding DNA: TGTGCCAGTAAAGATCCCCAGACAGGGGGAACTGAAGCTTTCTTT. Translation gives CASKDPQTGGTEAFF.